The clone carrying this TCR beta chain was found a few times. What it binds is unknown. It was through 5'RACE template switching that TCR cDNA was made, with a universal primer site and UMIs added. TCRdb fed the 5' RACE reads into MiXCR, producing one record per CDR3 protein. This table has some 260,000 distinct CDR3 sequences, about 5% appearing once. The sample belongs to a study of T cells after yellow fever vaccination. For the study at large: Preparation used SMART-Seq v4 Ultra Low Input for the low-cell-number fractions.

Broader study findings: Repertoires obtained by FACS sorting could include abundant clonotypes that entered as contaminants from the bulk population. On re-exposure, the response was weaker but peaked faster, at day 5 versus 15.

This CDR3 region has 15 residues. Unmatched junction bases numbered 9, after V lost 6 bases and J lost 6 bases. The germline gives CDR1 MNHEY, CDR2 SVGAGI. This sequence was found in a man aged 18 to 29 who received the YFV17D yellow fever vaccine. This chain connects TRBV6-5 to TRBJ1-5; 9 bases match TRBD1. This specimen was CD4+ T cells sorted from PBMCs, taken on the day of the yellow fever booster vaccination. The DNA for the CDR3 is TGTGCCAGCAGAAAGGACAGGGGAATGATTCAGCCCCAGCATTTT. Protein: CASRKDRGMIQPQHF.